The 29 T cell receptor beta chains below come from one sample, sequenced in a study of CD8 T cells in Susac syndrome. Random hexamers were used to reverse transcribe an amount of roughly 0.45 to 1 ug RNA. TCRdb passed the immunoSEQ multiplex PCR reads through MiXCR, listing each CDR3 protein once. The data hold some 210,000 distinct CDR3 sequences, with approximately 94% observed a single time. The specimen was CD4+ T cells from PBMCs. The source is a human donor with Susac syndrome.

The chain uses TRBV15 and TRBJ2-7; 9 bases map to TRBD1. The germline V gene has CDR1 LNHNV and CDR2 YYDKDF (reference sequence). V trimming: 1 base; J trimming: 4 bases; junction bases outside the gene matches: 5. The CDR3 is 15 amino acids. CDR3 loop: CATSRGGTGFYEQYF. As DNA, the CDR3 is TGTGCCACCAGCAGAGGGGGGACAGGGTTTTACGAGCAGTACTTC. Combining the CDR3 with reference TRBV15 and TRBJ2-7 gives the whole variable domain DAMVIQNPRYQVTQFGKPVTLSCSQTLNHNVMYWYQQKSSQAPKLLFHYYDKDFNNEADTPDNFQSRRPNTSFCFLDIRSPGLGDTAMYLCATSRGGTGFYEQYFGPGTRLTVT.

The J gene is TRBJ2-7, the V gene TRBV20-1; TRBD2 is a possible D gene (7 bases). CDR1 is DFQATT, CDR2 SNEGSKA, per germline (reference sequence). Trimming cost V 6 bases and J 1 base, with 10 bases left between them. This CDR3 has 12 residues. The CDR3, as DNA: TGCAGTGCAGGGGGGGGGTCCTACGAGCAGTACTTC. Encoded protein: CSAGGGSYEQYF.

V is TRBV3-1 and J is TRBJ1-1, with D tentatively TRBD1 (5 bases). Germline assignment: CDR1 LGHDT and CDR2 YNNKEL (reference sequence). Trimming pared 0 bases from V and 8 bases from J, leaving 10 bases between. This CDR3 comprises 13 residues. CDR3 in DNA: TGTGCCAGCAGCCAAGAAGACAGAACCGAAGCTTTCTTT. Its translation is CASSQEDRTEAFF.

This chain links TRBV28 with TRBJ1-2; D is possibly TRBD1 (6 bases). Looked up from germline, CDR1 is MDHEN and CDR2 is SYDVKM. The germline V and J ends were trimmed by 6 bases and 8 bases, with 16 bases remaining between them. CDR3 length: 13 residues. The CDR3: CASRPPRGGGYTF. The CDR3 DNA is TGTGCCAGCAGGCCCCCCAGGGGAGGCGGCTACACCTTC.

The CDR3 DNA is TGTGCCAGCAGTTACACCCCGAACTATGGCTACACCTTC. Its protein is CASSYTPNYGYTF. V and J are TRBV6-5 and TRBJ1-2, with D unresolved. The CDR3 is 13 amino acids. Trimming pared 2 bases from V and 2 bases from J, leaving 6 bases between. Germline CDR1 is MNHEY and CDR2 is SVGAGI.

The chain carries TRBV7-3 and TRBJ2-1; 12 nucleotides line up with TRBD2. In germline, CDR1 is SGHTA, CDR2 FQGTGA. J lost 8 bases, V lost 4 bases, and 3 bases had no gene match. The CDR3 extends over 14 amino acids. CDR3 DNA sequence: TGTGCCAGCAGCTCTAGCGGGGGGGTTGATGAGCAGTTCTTC. This codes for CASSSSGGVDEQFF.

This clonotype was seen only a few times. The chain recombines TRBV28 with TRBJ1-4, with 8 bases fitting TRBD1. Germline CDR1 reads MDHEN; CDR2 reads SYDVKM. The junction had 3 bases not matched to a gene; V was cut back by 6 bases and J by 3 bases. This CDR3 spans 14 amino acids. CDR3 in DNA: TGTGCCAGCAGCCCAGGGGGCCCTAATGAAAAACTGTTTTTT. Amino acids: CASSPGGPNEKLFF. Looking up the rest from reference TRBV28 and TRBJ1-4 gives the full variable domain: DVKVTQSSRYLVKRTGEKVFLECVQDMDHENMFWYRQDPGLGLRLIYFSYDVKMKEKGDIPEGYSVSREKKERFSLILESASTNQTSMYLCASSPGGPNEKLFFGSGTQLSVL.

The CDR3 DNA follows: TGTGCCAGCAGCCAAGGCGGGGACGGGAATTCACCCCTCCACTTT. It yields the protein CASSQGGDGNSPLHF. The chain uses TRBV3-1 and TRBJ1-6; weak D call: TRBD1 (5 bases). Germline CDR1 LGHDT, CDR2 YNNKEL (reference sequence). CDR3 length equals 15 residues. With 1 base removed from V and 7 bases from J, the gap between germline ends came to 11 bases.

This clonotype appeared once. This chain links TRBV6-5 with TRBJ1-3; no definite D call. The CDR3 runs to 17 residues. Germline-derived CDR1 and CDR2 are MNHEY and SVGAGI. The V end was cut by 2 bases, the J end by 0 bases, with 14 bases between. DNA for the CDR3: TGTGCCAGCAGTTACGGTTACCGGTCCAGCTCTGGAAACACCATATATTTT. Translating it yields CASSYGYRSSSGNTIYF.

The chain recombines TRBV24-1 with TRBJ2-5; D is perhaps TRBD1 or TRBD2 (5 bases each). There are 16 residues in the CDR3. From germline, CDR1 is KGHDR and CDR2 SFDVKD. The ends were cut back, 6 bases at V and 0 bases at J, with 16 bases in the middle. The CDR3 reads CATSQPGTGYQETQYF. The CDR3 DNA reads TGTGCCACCAGTCAACCCGGGACGGGGTACCAAGAGACCCAGTACTTC.

J is TRBJ1-6 and V is TRBV7-8; D remains unclear. Trimming stripped 1 base from V and 10 bases from J, with 11 bases between. Germline V gene lookup returns CDR1 SGHVS and CDR2 FQNEAQ. CDR3 length: 14 residues. The DNA for the CDR3 is TGTGCCAGCAGCTTAGGTAGAGCGGCATCACCCCTCCACTTT. This translates into CASSLGRAASPLHF.

The chain joins TRBV27 to TRBJ2-5; tentatively, D is TRBD2 (6 bases). CDR3 length: 15 residues. The germline gives CDR1 MNHEY, CDR2 SMNVEV (reference sequence). V was cut by 7 bases and J by 2 bases, with 17 bases left in between. The CDR3 nucleotides read TGTGCCAGCAAATCCCAGGGACTCGTACAAGAGACCCAGTACTTC. Translation: CASKSQGLVQETQYF.

The sample holds one count of this clonotype. V gene TRBV4-3 combines with J gene TRBJ2-4; possibly TRBD1 for D (6 bases). The CDR3 totals 17 residues. The V end lost 3 bases, the J end lost 2 bases, and 17 bases lay between the germline ends. Per the germline V gene, CDR1 is LGHNA and CDR2 is YSLEER. Here the CDR3 DNA reads TGCGCCAGCAGCCATAACACAGGGACCTCCTCCAAAAACATTCAGTACTTC. This encodes CASSHNTGTSSKNIQYF.

V and J are TRBV20-1 and TRBJ1-2; maybe TRBD1 (5 bases). V was clipped by 4 bases and J by 7 bases, with 10 bases between them. Per the germline V gene, CDR1 is DFQATT and CDR2 is SNEGSKA (reference sequence). The CDR3 extends over 11 amino acids. The CDR3: CSATDRSGYTF. In DNA form, the CDR3 reads TGCAGTGCTACCGACAGATCTGGCTACACCTTC.

The rearrangement joins TRBV6-1 to TRBJ2-1; the D gene could be TRBD1 or TRBD2 (5 bases each). The germline V gene has CDR1 MNHNS and CDR2 SASEGT. The length of the CDR3 is 12 residues. The V end lost 4 bases, the J end lost 7 bases, and 8 bases lay between the germline ends. The CDR3 loop is CASSGGGNEQFF. CDR3 DNA sequence: TGTGCCAGCAGTGGGGGCGGGAATGAGCAGTTCTTC.

The chain has TRBV20-1 and TRBJ2-5, with TRBD2 matching over 10 bases. This CDR3 region has 15 residues. Germline V gene data show CDR1 as DFQATT and CDR2 as SNEGSKA (reference sequence). J lost 5 bases, V lost 0 bases, and 6 bases had no gene match. The DNA for the CDR3 is TGCAGTGCTAGAGAGGCAGCGGGGGGGCGCGAGACCCAGTACTTC. Translated: CSAREAAGGRETQYF.

The CDR3: CASSLAFGETQYF. DNA for the CDR3: TGCGCCAGCAGCTTGGCCTTCGGGGAGACCCAGTACTTC. The rearrangement uses TRBV5-1 and TRBJ2-5; no reliable D call. Germline loops: CDR1 SGHRS, CDR2 YFSETQ. The length of the CDR3 is 13 residues. The V end lost 0 bases, the J end lost 5 bases, and 8 bases lay between the germline ends.

The rearrangement links TRBV27 to TRBJ1-6; 7 nucleotides match TRBD1. The germline V gene has CDR1 MNHEY and CDR2 SMNVEV (reference sequence). The CDR3 is 14 residues long. Trimming at V came to 6 bases and at J to 8 bases, leaving 7 bases not matched to a gene. The CDR3 is CASRQGREYSPLHF. DNA of the CDR3: TGTGCCAGCAGACAGGGGAGGGAGTATTCACCCCTCCACTTT.

This clonotype was detected once. The gene calls are TRBV27 and TRBJ2-2; possibly TRBD1 or TRBD2 for D (5 bases each). The V gene lost 4 bases and the J gene lost 7 bases, with 16 bases spanning the gap. The CDR3 loop spans 15 amino acids. CDR1 and CDR2 from the germline V gene are MNHEY and SMNVEV (reference sequence). CDR3 DNA: TGTGCCAGCAGTTCGGATCAGGGAGAGGGCGGGGAGCTGTTTTTT. Translated, it gives CASSSDQGEGGELFF.

V usage is TRBV6-5 and J usage is TRBJ1-1, with D possibly matching TRBD1 (5 bases). Germline CDR1 MNHEY, CDR2 SVGAGI. The CDR3 runs 14 residues. Between the trimmed V and J ends, which lost 5 bases and 5 bases, there was a span of 15 bases. CDR3 sequence reads: CASSRGSGITEAFF. The CDR3 DNA sequence: TGTGCCAGCAGTAGGGGATCGGGTATTACTGAAGCTTTCTTT.

The chain is built from TRBV5-6 and TRBJ2-3; 9 positions agree with TRBD2. The CDR3 loop spans 14 amino acids. Trimming at V came to 4 bases and at J to 4 bases, leaving 4 bases not matched to a gene. Per germline, CDR1 SGHDT and CDR2 YYEEEE. This CDR3 is CASSPGLAPDTQYF. The CDR3 nucleotides read TGTGCCAGCAGCCCCGGACTAGCGCCAGATACGCAGTATTTT.

The chain carries TRBV19 and TRBJ1-4; D unresolved. V was trimmed by 7 bases and J by 2 bases, leaving 11 bases between them. Germline CDR1 and CDR2: LNHDA and SQIVND (reference sequence). This CDR3 has 14 residues. The CDR3 is CASTFIATNEKLFF. The CDR3 bases are TGTGCCAGTACCTTCATTGCGACTAATGAAAAACTGTTTTTT.

The CDR3 reads CASSLYGAQETQYF. CDR3 in DNA: TGTGCCAGCAGTTTATACGGGGCCCAAGAGACCCAGTACTTC. This chain connects TRBV12-3 or TRBV12-4 to TRBJ2-5; D is tentatively TRBD1 or TRBD2 (5 bases each). This CDR3 region has 14 residues. Between the trimmed V and J ends, which lost 2 bases and 1 base, there was a span of 8 bases.

The rearrangement uses TRBV4-1 and TRBJ1-2; no clear D. With 1 base removed from V and 0 bases from J, the gap between germline ends came to 9 bases. In germline, CDR1 is MGHRA, CDR2 YSYEKL. The length of the CDR3 is 15 residues. CDR3 in amino acids: CASSQAAGTNYGYTF. Written as DNA, the CDR3 is TGCGCCAGCAGCCAAGCCGCGGGGACTAACTATGGCTACACCTTC.

The count of this clonotype is one. The chain's CDR3 is CSANPPTPPNIQYF. CDR3 in DNA: TGCAGTGCGAACCCCCCCACCCCCCCTAACATTCAGTACTTC. The V gene is TRBV20-1, the J gene TRBJ2-4; D ambiguous. V lost 6 bases and J 7 bases, leaving 19 bases between the germline ends. The V gene's germline CDR1 is DFQATT and CDR2 SNEGSKA (reference sequence). The CDR3 runs to 14 residues.

The V call is TRBV29-1, the J call TRBJ1-4; 7 bases align to TRBD1. Trimming at V came to 3 bases and at J to 9 bases, leaving 7 bases not matched to a gene. Germline-derived CDR1 and CDR2 are SQVTM and ANQGSEA. The CDR3 loop spans 13 amino acids. The CDR3 protein is CSVERQGTKKLFF. For the CDR3, the DNA is TGCAGCGTTGAGCGACAGGGAACGAAAAAACTGTTTTTT.

The chain uses TRBV27 and TRBJ2-5; 9 nucleotides align to TRBD1. The CDR3 has 14 residues. The V gene end was trimmed by 6 bases and the J gene end by 5 bases; junction bases not matched to a gene: 7. Germline CDR1 and CDR2: MNHEY and SMNVEV (reference sequence). CDR3 coding DNA: TGTGCCAGCAGCTCGGACAGGGGCGGGGAGACCCAGTACTTC. This sequence encodes CASSSDRGGETQYF.

The V and J genes are TRBV5-4 and TRBJ1-4, with D uncertain. Trimming took 1 base from V and 8 from J, leaving 9 bases between them. The CDR3 covers 13 residues. The V gene's germline CDR1 is SGHNT and CDR2 YYREEE (reference sequence). CDR3 DNA sequence: TGTGCCAGCAGCTTGAGTGGGCGCGAAAAACTGTTTTTT. Protein sequence: CASSLSGREKLFF.

The chain has TRBV6-5 and TRBJ2-7; TRBD2 might be the D (5 bases). Germline-derived CDR1 and CDR2 are MNHEY and SVGAGI. The CDR3 runs 13 residues. Trimming took 6 bases from V and 5 from J, leaving 14 bases between them. The DNA for the CDR3 is TGTGCCAGCAGCTCCAGCGCGCGGGACGAGCAGTACTTC. Its translation: CASSSSARDEQYF.